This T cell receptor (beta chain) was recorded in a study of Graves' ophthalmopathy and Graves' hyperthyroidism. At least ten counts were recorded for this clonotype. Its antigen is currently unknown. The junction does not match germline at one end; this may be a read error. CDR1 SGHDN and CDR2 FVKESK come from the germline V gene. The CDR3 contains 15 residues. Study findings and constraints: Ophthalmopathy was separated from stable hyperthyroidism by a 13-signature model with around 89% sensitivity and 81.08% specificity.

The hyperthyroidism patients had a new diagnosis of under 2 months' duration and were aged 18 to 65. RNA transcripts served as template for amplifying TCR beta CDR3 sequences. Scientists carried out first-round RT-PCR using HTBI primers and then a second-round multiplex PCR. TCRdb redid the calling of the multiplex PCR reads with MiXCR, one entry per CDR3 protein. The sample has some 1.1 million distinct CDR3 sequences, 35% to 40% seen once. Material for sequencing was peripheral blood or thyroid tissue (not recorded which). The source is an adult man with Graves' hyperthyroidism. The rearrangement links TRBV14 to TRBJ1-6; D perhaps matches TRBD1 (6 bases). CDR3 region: CASSQGGGWRSPLHF. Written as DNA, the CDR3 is TGTGCCAGCAGTCAAGGTGGGGGCTGGCGGTCACCCCTCCACTTT.